A selection of T cell receptor beta chains follows, all from one sample in a study of blood T cells in healthy people across ages. One entry per CDR3 protein results from TCRdb running MiXCR on the 5' RACE reads. The data show about 770,000 distinct CDR3 sequences, roughly 44% seen once. Specimen: blood. These receptors were collected from a man aged 60 to 69 in good health. The CDR3 runs from the conserved cysteine through the conserved F or W. D genes are given only for firm matches. Rows give clone size only sometimes, using once, few, many, or a class for an expanded clone.

abundance	d_gene	v_gene	j_gene	CDR3aa	CDR3nt
NA	NA	TRBV4-1	TRBJ2-1	CASSQERSYNEQFF	TGCGCCAGCAGCCAAGAGCGCTCCTACAATGAGCAGTTCTTC
NA	NA	TRBV7-9	TRBJ1-1	CASSPPLGAEAFF	TGTGCCAGCAGCCCCCCGCTCGGGGCTGAAGCTTTCTTT
few	NA	TRBV12-3/TRBV12-4	TRBJ1-1	CASSTEDSAFF	TGTGCCAGCAGCACGGAGGACTCGGCTTTCTTT
NA	TRBD2	TRBV20-1	TRBJ2-3	CSARVGGASTDTQYF	TGCAGTGCTAGAGTCGGGGGGGCCTCCACAGATACGCAGTATTTT
NA	NA	TRBV15	TRBJ1-1	CATSRGGNSNIEAFF	TGTGCCACCAGCAGAGGTGGGAATTCGAACATTGAAGCTTTCTTT
NA	NA	TRBV9	TRBJ2-1	CASSKGGSWDEQFF	TGTGCCAGCAGCAAAGGCGGTTCGTGGGATGAGCAGTTCTTC
NA	TRBD2	TRBV11-2	TRBJ2-4	CASSLGGGKRNIQYF	TGTGCCAGCAGCTTAGGGGGGGGGAAAAGGAACATTCAGTACTTC
NA	NA	TRBV5-6	TRBJ2-7	CASSVSASYEQYF	TGTGCCAGCAGCGTGTCGGCGTCCTACGAGCAGTACTTC
NA	NA	TRBV4-1	TRBJ2-5	CASSQPGRQRQETQYF	TGCGCCAGCAGCCAACCAGGTCGGCAGCGACAAGAGACCCAGTACTTC
NA	TRBD1	TRBV4-3	TRBJ1-6	CVSSQEGWTGYNSPLHF	TGCGTCAGCAGCCAAGAGGGGTGGACAGGTTATAATTCACCCCTCCACTTT
NA	NA	TRBV28	TRBJ2-3	CASSSLLETRDTQYF	TGTGCCAGCAGTTCCTTACTAGAGACAAGGGATACGCAGTATTTT
once	TRBD1	TRBV7-6	TRBJ2-1	CASSYRVGQDQFF	TGTGCCAGCAGCTATAGGGTTGGACAGGATCAGTTCTTC
many	TRBD1	TRBV7-2	TRBJ2-6	CASSAGQGSGANVLTF	TGTGCCAGCAGCGCGGGACAGGGGTCTGGGGCCAACGTCCTGACTTTC
NA	TRBD2	TRBV20-1	TRBJ2-7	CSASFPPGTRLLGSYEQYF	TGCAGTGCTAGTTTCCCCCCCGGGACTAGATTATTGGGCTCCTACGAGCAGTACTTC
NA	TRBD1	TRBV18	TRBJ2-1	CASSADRADLFF	TGTGCCAGCTCAGCCGACAGGGCGGATCTGTTCTTC
NA	TRBD2	TRBV3-1	TRBJ2-6	CASAGESNVLTF	TGTGCCAGTGCGGGGGAGTCCAACGTCCTGACTTTC
NA	TRBD1	TRBV9	TRBJ2-7	CASSVGQGFIYEQYF	TGTGCCAGCAGCGTAGGACAGGGGTTTATTTACGAGCAGTACTTC
NA	NA	TRBV11-2	TRBJ2-7	CASSRKYEQYF	TGTGCCAGCAGCCGGAAGTACGAGCAGTACTTC
many	NA	TRBV3-1	TRBJ2-7	CASSQESRERDEQYF	TGTGCCAGCAGCCAAGAGAGCAGGGAGCGGGACGAGCAGTACTTC
few	NA	TRBV27	TRBJ1-4	CASSPRKGSTNEKLFF	TGTGCCAGCAGTCCGCGGAAGGGGTCAACTAATGAAAAACTGTTTTTT
few	NA	TRBV6-1	TRBJ1-2	CASSEAHGYGYTF	TGTGCCAGCAGTGAAGCCCACGGGTATGGCTACACCTTC
many	TRBD1	TRBV29-1	TRBJ2-5	CSVRRDSNGEQYF	TGCAGCGTGCGCCGGGACAGTAATGGGGAGCAGTACTTC
NA	NA	TRBV6-2/TRBV6-3	TRBJ2-3	CASKGRISTDTQYF	TGTGCCAGCAAAGGGCGCATCTCCACAGATACGCAGTATTTT
NA	NA	TRBV28	TRBJ2-6	CASSPHSGGANVLTF	TGTGCCAGCAGTCCTCATTCGGGCGGGGCCAACGTCCTGACTTTC
few	NA	TRBV5-1	TRBJ2-5	CASSMSSQTQYF	TGCGCCAGCAGCATGTCATCCCAGACCCAGTACTTC
few	NA	TRBV7-2	TRBJ2-4	CAIRLGGFQYF	TGTGCCATTCGGTTGGGGGGATTCCAGTACTTC
few	TRBD1	TRBV29-1	TRBJ2-4	CSVEGQGSFGNIQYF	TGCAGCGTGGAGGGACAGGGGTCGTTCGGGAACATTCAGTACTTC
NA	NA	TRBV25-1	TRBJ2-3	CASSERGRGTDTQYF	TGTGCCAGCAGTGAGCGGGGAAGGGGTACAGATACGCAGTATTTT
NA	NA	TRBV25-1	TRBJ2-1	CASSDMDYTNEQFF	TGTGCCAGCAGTGATATGGACTATACCAATGAGCAGTTCTTC
NA	TRBD1	TRBV29-1	TRBJ1-1	CSGRTGGAGTEAFF	TGCAGCGGGAGGACAGGGGGCGCGGGCACTGAAGCTTTCTTT
NA	NA	TRBV5-5	TRBJ2-5	CASSLVAGAAVETQYF	TGTGCCAGCAGCTTGGTTGCAGGGGCGGCGGTAGAGACCCAGTACTTC
NA	TRBD1	TRBV7-9	TRBJ2-5	CASNSGQGLKQYF	TGTGCCAGCAATTCGGGACAGGGGCTCAAGCAGTACTTC
NA	TRBD2	TRBV5-8	TRBJ2-1	CASWASGEAGYNERFF	TGTGCCAGCTGGGCTAGCGGGGAGGCTGGGTACAATGAGCGGTTCTTC
NA	TRBD1	TRBV2	TRBJ1-2	CTSSPQGDRLNYGYTF	TGTACCAGCAGTCCGCAAGGGGACAGGCTCAACTATGGCTACACCTTC
once	NA	TRBV11-2	TRBJ2-6	CAITDGFQGEGANVLTF	TGTGCCATCACGGATGGGTTCCAAGGTGAAGGGGCCAACGTCCTGACTTTC
NA	NA	TRBV3-1	TRBJ1-6	CASAGDYNSPLHF	TGTGCCAGTGCGGGGGATTATAATTCACCCCTCCACTTT
many	TRBD2	TRBV20-1	TRBJ2-2	CSARTSGVTGELFF	TGCAGTGCTAGGACTAGCGGGGTCACCGGGGAGCTGTTTTTT
few	NA	TRBV12-3/TRBV12-4	TRBJ2-3	CASAINPGTDTQYF	TGTGCCAGCGCTATTAACCCCGGCACAGATACGCAGTATTTT
NA	NA	TRBV12-3/TRBV12-4	TRBJ2-2	CAGRAQGLTGELFF	TGTGCCGGCAGAGCTCAGGGGCTCACCGGGGAGCTGTTTTTT
NA	NA	TRBV7-2	TRBJ2-5	CASSTSRAEETQYF	TGTGCCAGCAGCACCTCGAGGGCGGAGGAGACCCAGTACTTC
few	NA	TRBV6-2/TRBV6-3	TRBJ1-2	CASTPFAGAYGYTF	TGTGCCAGCACGCCCTTCGCGGGCGCCTATGGCTACACCTTC
NA	NA	TRBV13	TRBJ2-1	CASGPGTREGQERFF	TGTGCCAGCGGCCCCGGGACTAGAGAGGGACAGGAGCGGTTCTTC
few	NA	TRBV6-2/TRBV6-3	TRBJ2-7	CASSYGRPGSELSYEQYF	TGTGCCAGCAGTTACGGTCGGCCGGGTTCGGAACTCTCCTACGAGCAGTACTTC
few	NA	TRBV15	TRBJ2-5	CATSPQRETQYF	TGTGCCACCAGCCCCCAACGGGAGACCCAGTACTTC
NA	NA	TRBV6-2/TRBV6-3	TRBJ2-7	CASSYARGPYEQYF	TGTGCCAGCAGTTACGCAAGGGGACCCTACGAGCAGTACTTC
NA	NA	TRBV20-1	TRBJ2-1	CSASVGPMGNEQFF	TGCAGTGCTAGTGTGGGGCCGATGGGGAATGAGCAGTTCTTC
NA	NA	TRBV14	TRBJ1-2	CASSQDRSWVSDGYTF	TGTGCCAGCAGCCAAGATAGGTCATGGGTCTCGGATGGCTACACCTTC
NA	NA	TRBV20-1	TRBJ2-2	CSARNPNTGELFF	TGCAGTGCTAGGAACCCAAACACCGGGGAGCTGTTTTTT
few	TRBD2	TRBV4-3	TRBJ2-1	CASSQGLAGGPDDEQFF	TGCGCCAGCAGCCAAGGTCTAGCGGGGGGTCCGGATGATGAGCAGTTCTTC
NA	TRBD1	TRBV3-1	TRBJ1-2	CASSQTDRGLGYTF	TGTGCCAGCAGCCAGACGGACAGGGGGCTTGGCTACACCTTC
once	NA	TRBV7-2	TRBJ1-2	CDSSGEGTRGYGYTF	TGTGACAGCAGCGGGGAGGGGACCCGTGGATATGGCTACACCTTC